This T cell receptor beta chain comes out of a study of blood T cell repertoires in COVID-19. Study-wide context: The origin of the acute and convalescent COVID-19 samples was the United States, Italy and Spain. T cells, B-cell-depleted T cells, or PBMCs provided the cDNA or gDNA that served as material.

Authors' analysis steps: Cell counts per sample came from amplifying reference gene primers. Repertoires were generated with immunoSEQ multiplex PCR, while TCRdb's copy carries only in-frame clones and drops some. The D gene and trimming were derived from the DNA, and the V and J assignments and clone size from that table. The sample shows 200,000 to 250,000 clones, about 84% of them seen only once. Patients from Seattle were sampled longitudinally, starting during active infection. The length of the CDR3 is 12 residues. CDR1 and CDR2 (germline): SGDLS, YYNGEE. Trimming pared 4 bases from V and 8 bases from J, leaving 11 bases between.

Sequencing input: peripheral blood. J is TRBJ2-3 and V is TRBV9, with a possible D match to TRBD1 (5 bases). The TCR originated in a woman older than 75 with COVID-19, enrolled during active disease. As DNA, the CDR3 is TGTGCCAGCAGCAGGGTCGACAGTACGCAGTATTTT. Translation gives CASSRVDSTQYF.